These 28 T cell receptor beta chains were sequenced from one sample in a study of immune cell composition in non-small cell lung cancer. Repertoires were generated with immunoSEQ multiplex PCR, while TCRdb's copy carries only in-frame clones and drops some. The sample holds about 16,000 clones, roughly 66% seen once. Material for sequencing was lung tumor tissue. The receptors come from a human donor with non-small cell lung cancer.

This clone has only one observation. This rearrangement joins TRBV5-4 to TRBJ2-2; 10 nucleotides match TRBD2. Germline CDR1 SGHNT, CDR2 YYREEE (reference sequence). CDR3 length equals 16 residues. V shed 4 bases and J 5 bases; nucleotides not matched to a gene: 8. In DNA form, the CDR3 reads TGTGCCAGCAGCGCGATGGGGACTAGCGTAACCGGGGAGCTGTTTTTT. It codes for CASSAMGTSVTGELFF.

This clone was detected a few times. V is TRBV13 and J is TRBJ1-2; 8 nucleotides match TRBD1. CDR1 is PRHDT, CDR2 FYEKMQ, per germline (reference sequence). The CDR3 runs 14 residues. V lost 5 bases to trimming and J lost 3 bases; unmatched junction nucleotides: 5. In nucleotides, the CDR3 is TGTGCCAGCAGCACTACAGGGGGGGACTATGGCTACACCTTC. Residues: CASSTTGGDYGYTF.

V usage is TRBV5-1 and J usage is TRBJ2-2, with 10 bases that match TRBD1. V was pared by 0 bases and J by 7 bases, with 6 bases of the junction left unmatched. Germline V gives CDR1 SGHRS, CDR2 YFSETQ. The CDR3 is 16 residues long. CDR3 DNA: TGCGCCAGCAGCTTGGGGGACTGGACAGGGGGCGGGGAGCTGTTTTTT. Residues: CASSLGDWTGGGELFF.

The chain couples TRBV4-1 to TRBJ2-4; 7 bases align to TRBD2. Trimming at V came to 4 bases and at J to 5 bases, leaving 8 bases not matched to a gene. Germline-derived CDR1 and CDR2 are MGHRA and YSYEKL. CDR3 size: 15 residues. CDR3 DNA: TGCGCCAGCAGCCCACGCATGGCGGGGGAAAACATTCAGTACTTC. This translates into CASSPRMAGENIQYF.

The chain combines TRBV19 with TRBJ2-1, with 8 bases matching TRBD2. CDR3 length: 14 residues. The V segment lost 7 bases and the J segment 8 bases; nucleotides outside the gene matches: 10. Germline lookup yields CDR1 LNHDA and CDR2 SQIVND (reference sequence). The chain's CDR3 is CASTSYGGADEQFF. In DNA form, the CDR3 reads TGTGCCAGTACCTCTTACGGGGGGGCCGATGAGCAGTTCTTC.

The chain couples TRBV7-6 to TRBJ1-2; the match to TRBD1 covers 7 bases. CDR1 is SGHVS, CDR2 FNYEAQ, per germline. CDR3 length: 15 residues. V was clipped by 5 bases and J by 2 bases; unmatched bases: 8. CDR3 sequence: CASSPRDSRNYGYTF. In DNA, the CDR3 is TGTGCCAGCAGCCCCCGGGACAGTCGAAACTATGGCTACACCTTC.

The rearrangement links TRBV19 to TRBJ1-3; 7 bases agree with TRBD1. The CDR3 extends over 14 amino acids. After removal of 7 bases from V and 5 bases from J, the junction contained 8 bases not matched to a gene. Germline CDR1 is LNHDA and CDR2 is SQIVND (reference sequence). This chain's CDR3 is CASKEGASRNTIYF. The CDR3 DNA sequence: TGTGCCAGTAAGGAGGGGGCAAGCAGAAACACCATATATTTT.

This rearrangement joins TRBV27 to TRBJ1-6; 7 bases are shared with TRBD1. Germline CDR1 and CDR2: MNHEY and SMNVEV (reference sequence). V shed 2 bases, J shed 4 bases, and the junction held 5 bases outside the gene matches. This CDR3 is 16 amino acids long. DNA of the CDR3: TGTGCCAGCAGTTTAGTCGGGACAGCTTATAATTCACCCCTCCACTTT. Amino acid sequence: CASSLVGTAYNSPLHF.

The chain carries TRBV28 and TRBJ2-7, with 9 nucleotides matching TRBD1. The CDR3 is 15 residues long. Germline lookup yields CDR1 MDHEN and CDR2 SYDVKM. Germline trimming cut 6 bases from V and 0 bases from J; bases unmatched to any gene: 6. CDR3 DNA sequence: TGTGCCAGCAGCAACAGGGGGCTTATCTCCTACGAGCAGTACTTC. This sequence encodes CASSNRGLISYEQYF. The full variable domain, in which reference TRBV28 and TRBJ2-7 provide the parts outside the CDR3, is DVKVTQSSRYLVKRTGEKVFLECVQDMDHENMFWYRQDPGLGLRLIYFSYDVKMKEKGDIPEGYSVSREKKERFSLILESASTNQTSMYLCASSNRGLISYEQYFGPGTRLTVT.

The chain links TRBV14 to TRBJ2-7, with D perhaps TRBD2 (6 bases). Trimming stripped 4 bases from V and 7 bases from J, with 17 bases between. CDR1 is SGHDN and CDR2 is FVKESK in the germline V gene. This CDR3 spans 14 amino acids. The CDR3 region has the DNA TGTGCCAGCAGCCGACACGGGGGTATGGGGGAGCAGTACTTC. Amino acids: CASSRHGGMGEQYF.

This chain links TRBV7-9 with TRBJ1-2; 10 nucleotides match TRBD1. Germline values: CDR1 SEHNR, CDR2 FQNEAQ (reference sequence). The CDR3 sequence is 17 residues long. V shed 3 bases and J 1 base; nucleotides not matched to a gene: 8. DNA of the CDR3: TGTGCCAGCAGCTTGGGACAGGGGAACCCGCTTAACTATGGCTACACCTTC. This codes for CASSLGQGNPLNYGYTF.

The genes are TRBV7-2 and TRBJ1-4, with no clear D. This CDR3 spans 16 amino acids. The V gene's germline CDR1 is SGHTA and CDR2 FQGNSA. Trimming pared 1 base from V and 7 bases from J, leaving 16 bases between. CDR3 sequence reads: CASSLVNTMLGEKLFF. The CDR3, as DNA: TGTGCCAGCAGCTTAGTTAACACTATGCTTGGTGAAAAACTGTTTTTT.

This sequence joins TRBV10-3 and TRBJ1-2; a weak D match, TRBD1 (5 bases). CDR1 and CDR2 from the germline V gene are ENHRY and SYGVKD. The CDR3 has 16 amino acids. V was pared by 0 bases and J by 2 bases, with 13 bases between. The CDR3 sequence is CAISESEGRGNYGYTF. The CDR3 DNA follows: TGTGCCATCAGTGAGTCGGAGGGTAGGGGCAACTATGGCTACACCTTC.

V gene TRBV19 combines with J gene TRBJ1-6; no reliable D call. This CDR3 comprises 13 residues. The germline V gene encodes CDR1 LNHDA and CDR2 SQIVND (reference sequence). Between the trimmed V and J ends, which lost 7 bases and 4 bases, there was a span of 8 bases. CDR3: CASTRVYNSPLHF. CDR3 DNA: TGTGCCAGTACGAGAGTATATAATTCACCCCTCCACTTT.

V usage is TRBV7-2 and J usage is TRBJ1-2; 11 bases line up with TRBD1. Trimming at V came to 1 base and at J to 4 bases, leaving 2 bases not matched to a gene. The CDR3 sequence is 15 residues long. The germline V gene encodes CDR1 SGHTA and CDR2 FQGNSA. The CDR3 spells CASSLGTGGVYGYTF. The CDR3 coding sequence is TGTGCCAGCAGCTTAGGGACAGGGGGCGTCTATGGCTACACCTTC. Full variable domain (remainder filled in from reference TRBV7-2 and TRBJ1-2): GAGVSQSPSNKVTEKGKDVELRCDPISGHTALYWYRQSLGQGLEFLIYFQGNSAPDKSGLPSDRFSAERTGGSVSTLTIQRTQQEDSAVYLCASSLGTGGVYGYTFGSGTRLTVV.

The genes are TRBV7-6 and TRBJ2-1; 9 bases map to TRBD1. Germline V CDR1 and CDR2: SGHVS, FNYEAQ. This CDR3 contains 15 residues. Unmatched junction bases numbered 9, after V lost 5 bases and J lost 7 bases. The CDR3 region has the DNA TGTGCCAGCAGCCCCGGGACAGGGTTGGGTAATGAGCAGTTCTTC. As protein: CASSPGTGLGNEQFF. Full variable domain (outside the CDR3, taken from reference TRBV7-6 and TRBJ2-1): GAGVSQSPRYKVTKRGQDVALRCDPISGHVSLYWYRQALGQGPEFLTYFNYEAQQDKSGLPNDRFSAERPEGSISTLTIQRTEQRDSAMYRCASSPGTGLGNEQFFGPGTRLTVL.

The chain is built from TRBV4-1 and TRBJ1-5, with 11 bases that match TRBD1. Trimming took 1 base from V and 5 from J; bases not matched to a gene: 4. This CDR3 is 16 amino acids long. Germline-derived CDR1 and CDR2 are MGHRA and YSYEKL. Written as DNA, the CDR3 is TGCGCCAGCAGCCAAGCTCGGACAGGGGGCGATCAGCCCCAGCATTTT. It specifies CASSQARTGGDQPQHF.

The chain links TRBV7-9 to TRBJ2-3; 7 bases are a match to TRBD2. J was trimmed by 6 bases and V by 5 bases; bases with no gene match: 5. The CDR3 sequence is 13 residues long. Germline V gene sequence: CDR1 SEHNR, CDR2 FQNEAQ (reference sequence). The CDR3, as DNA: TGTGCCAGCAGCCGGGGACTATCCGATACGCAGTATTTT. Its translation is CASSRGLSDTQYF.

This chain uses TRBV9 with TRBJ1-2; 9 nucleotides line up with TRBD1. This CDR3 region has 15 residues. CDR1 and CDR2 (germline): SGDLS, YYNGEE. Trimming took 4 bases from V and 7 from J; bases not matched to a gene: 11. The CDR3 sequence: CASSPQPGTGTGYTF. The CDR3 DNA reads as TGTGCCAGCAGCCCCCAACCCGGGACAGGGACTGGCTACACCTTC.

This chain connects TRBV25-1 to TRBJ2-1; TRBD2 matches at 12 bases. CDR1 MGHDK and CDR2 SYGVNS come from the germline V gene. This CDR3 has 16 residues. Trimming removed 3 bases from V and 0 bases from J; junction bases left unmatched: 0. The DNA of the CDR3 is TGTGCCAGCAGTGAGACTAGCGGGAGCTCCTACAATGAGCAGTTCTTC. Encoded protein: CASSETSGSSYNEQFF.

The chain recombines TRBV7-3 with TRBJ2-7; D gene unclear. This CDR3 contains 14 residues. With 0 bases removed from V and 0 bases from J, the gap between germline ends came to 6 bases. Looked up from germline, CDR1 is SGHTA and CDR2 is FQGTGA. Here the CDR3 DNA reads TGTGCCAGCAGCTTAACCTCCTCCTCCTACGAGCAGTACTTC. Its translation: CASSLTSSSYEQYF.

V and J are TRBV9 and TRBJ2-7; 10 nucleotides agree with TRBD1. The CDR3 is 15 amino acids. V shed 2 bases and J 2 bases; nucleotides not matched to a gene: 4. CDR1 SGDLS and CDR2 YYNGEE come from the germline V gene. CDR3 protein: CASSVAGTGAYEQYF. In DNA, the CDR3 is TGTGCCAGCAGCGTGGCCGGGACAGGGGCCTACGAGCAGTACTTC.

The sample holds a few counts of this clone. The chain carries TRBV6-6 and TRBJ1-4; 9 bases agree with TRBD1. The V segment lost 8 bases and the J segment 5 bases; nucleotides outside the gene matches: 9. Germline V gene lookup returns CDR1 MNHNY and CDR2 SVGAGI (reference sequence). The CDR3 consists of 15 residues. The CDR3 sequence: CASSRGTGRNEKLFF. CDR3 nucleotide sequence: TGTGCCAGCTCGAGGGGGACAGGGCGGAATGAAAAACTGTTTTTT.

In DNA form, the CDR3 reads TGCGCCAGCAGCCAACAGATTTCGGGGAACACTGAAGCTTTCTTT. Encoded protein: CASSQQISGNTEAFF. This chain uses TRBV4-1 with TRBJ1-1, with unresolved D. V dropped 2 bases and J dropped 1 base, with 11 bases sitting between them. This CDR3 is 15 amino acids long. Germline loops: CDR1 MGHRA, CDR2 YSYEKL.

J is TRBJ2-3 and V is TRBV11-3; D remains unclear. The V and J ends lost 5 bases and 2 bases respectively, with 11 bases between them. The CDR3 extends over 14 amino acids. Per the germline V gene, CDR1 is SGHNT and CDR2 is YENEEA. CDR3 protein: CASSLSVPTDTQYF. DNA of the CDR3: TGTGCCAGCAGCCTCTCGGTTCCCACAGATACGCAGTATTTT.

The CDR3: CARPGQGAYEQYF. CDR3 DNA sequence: TGTGCCAGGCCGGGACAGGGGGCTTACGAGCAGTACTTC. The chain links TRBV2 to TRBJ2-7; 12 nucleotides align to TRBD1. Losses at the gene ends were 9 bases for V and 4 bases for J; bases not matched to a gene: 4. From germline, CDR1 is SNHLY and CDR2 FYNNEI. CDR3 length: 13 residues.

The chain joins TRBV15 to TRBJ1-2, with TRBD1 as a possible D gene (5 bases). CDR1 LNHNV and CDR2 YYDKDF come from the germline V gene (reference sequence). Deletions cut 3 bases from V and 8 bases from J, with 13 bases between. The CDR3 runs 13 residues. CDR3 sequence (DNA): TGTGCCACCAGCAGGGGAGGGGTTGGGGGCTACACCTTC. Protein sequence: CATSRGGVGGYTF.

This clone was detected a few times. This chain links TRBV2 with TRBJ1-5; 8 nucleotides match TRBD1. V lost 5 bases, J lost 2 bases, and 2 bases stayed unmatched. Looked up from germline, CDR1 is SNHLY and CDR2 is FYNNEI. This CDR3 region has 14 residues. The DNA for the CDR3 is TGTGCCAGCAGTACGGGACAGGGCAATCAGCCCCAGCATTTT. Its translation: CASSTGQGNQPQHF.